A selection of T cell receptor beta chains follows, all from one sample in a study of cytomegalovirus exposure and HLA in healthy donors. Using immunoSEQ multiplex PCR, the repertoire was profiled, and TCRdb retains in-frame clones only, with some absent. The table records about 160,000 clones, roughly 82% of them present only once. The sequencing sample was made of PBMCs. The receptors stem from a girl aged 10 to 17 in good health and CMV-seropositive. Both conserved end residues are part of each CDR3. A D gene is named only where the DNA matches it firmly. Expanded clones get a size class; other rows say once, few or many, or leave the size out.

len: 12
abundance: NA
d_gene: NA
v_gene: TRBV13
j_gene: TRBJ2-3
CDR3nt: TGTGCCAGCAGCTTGGGGAGAGATACGCAGTATTTT
CDR3aa: CASSLGRDTQYF

len: 14
abundance: once
d_gene: NA
v_gene: TRBV5-1
j_gene: TRBJ2-5
CDR3nt: TGCGCCAGCAGCTTGGCACCACTACAAGAGACCCAGTACTTC
CDR3aa: CASSLAPLQETQYF

len: 19
abundance: NA
d_gene: TRBD1
v_gene: TRBV29-1
j_gene: TRBJ2-6
CDR3nt: TGCAGCGTTGAAGGTTGGGGACAGGGGGCCCCAGCTGGGGCCAACGTCCTGACTTTC
CDR3aa: CSVEGWGQGAPAGANVLTF

len: 15
abundance: NA
d_gene: NA
v_gene: TRBV7-3
j_gene: TRBJ2-7
CDR3nt: TGTGCCAGCAGCCTTAAGGGTGGGAGTGCATACGAGCAGTACTTC
CDR3aa: CASSLKGGSAYEQYF

len: 11
abundance: few
d_gene: TRBD1
v_gene: TRBV27
j_gene: TRBJ1-5
CDR3nt: TGTGCCAGCAGCCCAGGGGGGCCCCAGCATTTT
CDR3aa: CASSPGGPQHF

len: 15
abundance: NA
d_gene: TRBD2
v_gene: TRBV7-7
j_gene: TRBJ2-1
CDR3nt: TGTGCTAGCAGCTTAGGAGCGGGATCCTACAATGAGCAGTTCTTC
CDR3aa: CASSLGAGSYNEQFF

len: 17
abundance: NA
d_gene: NA
v_gene: TRBV5-1
j_gene: TRBJ1-5
CDR3nt: TGCGCCAGCAGCGTTGGAGGTTCGGGGAGCGGCAATCAGCCCCAGCATTTT
CDR3aa: CASSVGGSGSGNQPQHF

len: 16
abundance: NA
d_gene: TRBD2
v_gene: TRBV27
j_gene: TRBJ2-7
CDR3nt: TGTGCCAGCAGTTTAGGGAGGGAAGCCCGACGGTACGAGCAGTACTTC
CDR3aa: CASSLGREARRYEQYF

len: 15
abundance: NA
d_gene: TRBD1
v_gene: TRBV5-1
j_gene: TRBJ2-7
CDR3nt: TGCGCCAGCTCTTCCTTACCCGGGACAGCATACGAGCAGTACTTC
CDR3aa: CASSSLPGTAYEQYF

len: 16
abundance: NA
d_gene: TRBD2
v_gene: TRBV7-9
j_gene: TRBJ2-3
CDR3nt: TGTGCCAGCAGCTTAGAAGCAGGCGGGAGGACAGATACGCAGTATTTT
CDR3aa: CASSLEAGGRTDTQYF

len: 13
abundance: NA
d_gene: NA
v_gene: TRBV28
j_gene: TRBJ1-2
CDR3nt: TGTGCCAGCAGTTTCGTTGTTAACTATGGCTACACCTTC
CDR3aa: CASSFVVNYGYTF

len: 15
abundance: NA
d_gene: TRBD2
v_gene: TRBV10-3
j_gene: TRBJ2-7
CDR3nt: TGTGCCATCAGTGTGGCTAGCGGGGGATACTACGAGCAGTACTTC
CDR3aa: CAISVASGGYYEQYF

len: 14
abundance: NA
d_gene: TRBD2
v_gene: TRBV9
j_gene: TRBJ2-7
CDR3nt: TGTGCCAGCAGCGTAGGGACTAGCGGCTACGAGCAGTACTTC
CDR3aa: CASSVGTSGYEQYF

len: 14
abundance: NA
d_gene: TRBD1
v_gene: TRBV18
j_gene: TRBJ1-1
CDR3nt: TGTGCCAGCTCGCGACAGGGTGTAGACACTGAAGCTTTCTTT
CDR3aa: CASSRQGVDTEAFF

len: 15
abundance: NA
d_gene: NA
v_gene: TRBV7-8
j_gene: TRBJ1-3
CDR3nt: TGTGCCAGCAGCTTAGCGGCGGGAGTTGGAAACACCATATATTTT
CDR3aa: CASSLAAGVGNTIYF

len: 18
abundance: NA
d_gene: NA
v_gene: TRBV6-1
j_gene: TRBJ2-1
CDR3nt: TGTGCCAGCAGTGATTGGGCCTTGGGGGGAGCGGTCTACAATGAGCAGTTCTTC
CDR3aa: CASSDWALGGAVYNEQFF

len: 12
abundance: NA
d_gene: NA
v_gene: TRBV30
j_gene: TRBJ1-5
CDR3nt: TGTGCCTGGAGGACAGCTGGTCAGCCCCAGCATTTT
CDR3aa: CAWRTAGQPQHF

len: 13
abundance: NA
d_gene: NA
v_gene: TRBV6-1
j_gene: TRBJ2-7
CDR3nt: TGTGCCAGCAGGGGTGGGCAGGGCTACGAGCAGTACTTC
CDR3aa: CASRGGQGYEQYF

len: 17
abundance: once
d_gene: TRBD1
v_gene: TRBV5-1
j_gene: TRBJ1-2
CDR3nt: TGCGCCAGCAGCTTGGATAAGGACAGGGGGCGCTACTATGGCTACACCTTC
CDR3aa: CASSLDKDRGRYYGYTF

len: 15
abundance: NA
d_gene: TRBD2
v_gene: TRBV27
j_gene: TRBJ2-7
CDR3nt: TGTGCCAGCAGTGCTTTTCGGGGGGGTTCCTACGAGCAGTACTTC
CDR3aa: CASSAFRGGSYEQYF

len: 15
abundance: NA
d_gene: TRBD2
v_gene: TRBV9
j_gene: TRBJ2-5
CDR3nt: TGTGCCAGCGGACCTCGGGGGGGGCCCTTAGAGACCCAGTACTTC
CDR3aa: CASGPRGGPLETQYF

len: 13
abundance: few
d_gene: NA
v_gene: TRBV28
j_gene: TRBJ2-5
CDR3nt: TGTGCCAGCAGTTATGCGGGATCGGAGACCCAGTACTTC
CDR3aa: CASSYAGSETQYF

len: 15
abundance: NA
d_gene: NA
v_gene: TRBV9
j_gene: TRBJ2-2
CDR3nt: TGTGCCAGCAGCGCTCACACGGGGGTGACCGGGGAGCTGTTTTTT
CDR3aa: CASSAHTGVTGELFF

len: 12
abundance: NA
d_gene: NA
v_gene: TRBV30
j_gene: TRBJ2-7
CDR3nt: TGTGCCTGGGGTGTCGGAGTCTACGAGCAGTACTTC
CDR3aa: CAWGVGVYEQYF

len: 14
abundance: few
d_gene: NA
v_gene: TRBV11-2
j_gene: TRBJ1-2
CDR3nt: TGTGCCAGCAGCTTAGCAGGGGTTAACTATGGCTACACCTTC
CDR3aa: CASSLAGVNYGYTF

len: 14
abundance: NA
d_gene: NA
v_gene: TRBV5-4
j_gene: TRBJ2-5
CDR3nt: TGTGCCAGCAGCTTGAATCAGGCCCAAGAGACCCAGTACTTC
CDR3aa: CASSLNQAQETQYF

len: 14
abundance: NA
d_gene: NA
v_gene: TRBV6-5
j_gene: TRBJ1-2
CDR3nt: TGTGCCAGCAGTTACGCAGGGGAGTCCTATGGCTACACCTTC
CDR3aa: CASSYAGESYGYTF